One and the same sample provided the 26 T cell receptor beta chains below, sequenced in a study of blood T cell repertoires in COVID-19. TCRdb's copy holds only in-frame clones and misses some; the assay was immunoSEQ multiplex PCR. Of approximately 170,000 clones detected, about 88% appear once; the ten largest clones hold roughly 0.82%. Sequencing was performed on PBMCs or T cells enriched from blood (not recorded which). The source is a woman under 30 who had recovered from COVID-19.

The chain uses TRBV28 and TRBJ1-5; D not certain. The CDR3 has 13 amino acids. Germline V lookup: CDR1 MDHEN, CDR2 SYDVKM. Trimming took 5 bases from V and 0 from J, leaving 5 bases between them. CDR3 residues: CASSKHSNQPQHF. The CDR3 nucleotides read TGTGCCAGCAGTAAACATAGCAATCAGCCCCAGCATTTT. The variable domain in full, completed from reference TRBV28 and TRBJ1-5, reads DVKVTQSSRYLVKRTGEKVFLECVQDMDHENMFWYRQDPGLGLRLIYFSYDVKMKEKGDIPEGYSVSREKKERFSLILESASTNQTSMYLCASSKHSNQPQHFGDGTRLSIL.

The CDR3 sequence: CASSNIRAGGHTGELFF. DNA of the CDR3: TGTGCCAGTAGTAACATCCGGGCGGGAGGACACACCGGGGAGCTGTTTTTT. V and J are TRBV19 and TRBJ2-2; 8 bases agree with TRBD2. The CDR3 runs 17 residues. Germline trimming cut 4 bases from V and 3 bases from J; bases unmatched to any gene: 10. Germline-derived CDR1 and CDR2 are LNHDA and SQIVND (reference sequence).

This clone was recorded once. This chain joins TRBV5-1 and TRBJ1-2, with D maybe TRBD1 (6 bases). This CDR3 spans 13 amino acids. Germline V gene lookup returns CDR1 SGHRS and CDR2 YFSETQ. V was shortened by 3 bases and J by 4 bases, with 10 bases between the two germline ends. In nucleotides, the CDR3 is TGCGCCAGCAGCTCGGACAGAACCTATGGCTACACCTTC. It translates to CASSSDRTYGYTF.

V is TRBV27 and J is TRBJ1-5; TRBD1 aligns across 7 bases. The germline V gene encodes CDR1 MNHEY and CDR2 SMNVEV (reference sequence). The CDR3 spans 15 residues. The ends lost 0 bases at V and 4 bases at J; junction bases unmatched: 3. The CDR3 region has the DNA TGTGCCAGCAGTTTATCGGCAGGGGGAAATCAGCCCCAGCATTTT. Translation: CASSLSAGGNQPQHF.

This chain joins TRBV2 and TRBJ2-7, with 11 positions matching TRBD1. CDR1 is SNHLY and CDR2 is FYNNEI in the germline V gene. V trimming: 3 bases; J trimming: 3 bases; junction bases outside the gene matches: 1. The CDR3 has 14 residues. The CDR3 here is CASSEGQGDYEQYF. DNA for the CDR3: TGTGCCAGCAGTGAGGGACAGGGGGACTACGAGCAGTACTTC.

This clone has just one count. CDR3 loop: CASSFTGGQETQYF. CDR3 in DNA: TGTGCCAGCAGCTTCACCGGGGGACAAGAGACCCAGTACTTC. The chain recombines TRBV5-4 with TRBJ2-5; D perhaps matches TRBD2 (6 bases). V lost 2 bases and J lost 2, with 10 bases in between. CDR3 length equals 14 residues. Germline V gives CDR1 SGHNT, CDR2 YYREEE (reference sequence).

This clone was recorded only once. This chain's CDR3 is CASSLRTRYNEQFF. The CDR3 bases are TGTGCCAGCAGCTTAAGGACTAGGTACAATGAGCAGTTCTTC. This chain links TRBV7-9 with TRBJ2-1; 7 bases agree with TRBD2. Trimming cost V 2 bases and J 4 bases; bases outside gene matches: 2. CDR1 is SEHNR and CDR2 is FQNEAQ in the germline V gene (reference sequence). CDR3 length: 14 residues.

The CDR3 sequence: CASSQTTGTGPNEQYF. CDR3 DNA: TGCGCCAGCAGCCAAACAACCGGGACAGGACCCAACGAGCAGTACTTC. This chain joins TRBV4-1 and TRBJ2-7; 8 bases map to TRBD1. With 2 bases clipped from V and 5 bases from J, the junction kept 11 bases outside the gene matches. CDR1 is MGHRA, CDR2 YSYEKL, per germline. CDR3 size: 16 residues.

The CDR3 region has the DNA TGTGCCAGCAGTTACCTGACCCCGACGGGGAATCAGCCCCAGCATTTT. It is translated as CASSYLTPTGNQPQHF. V usage is TRBV27 and J usage is TRBJ1-5; no clear D gene. The CDR3 totals 16 residues. Germline V gives CDR1 MNHEY, CDR2 SMNVEV (reference sequence). V shed 4 bases and J shed 4 bases, with 17 bases lying between them.

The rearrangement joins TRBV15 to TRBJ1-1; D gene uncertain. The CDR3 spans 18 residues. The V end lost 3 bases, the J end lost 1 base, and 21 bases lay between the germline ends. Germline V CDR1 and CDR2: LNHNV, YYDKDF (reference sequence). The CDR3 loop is CATSRDFWARSGNTEAFF. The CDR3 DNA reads TGTGCCACCAGCAGGGATTTTTGGGCCCGGTCCGGGAACACTGAAGCTTTCTTT.

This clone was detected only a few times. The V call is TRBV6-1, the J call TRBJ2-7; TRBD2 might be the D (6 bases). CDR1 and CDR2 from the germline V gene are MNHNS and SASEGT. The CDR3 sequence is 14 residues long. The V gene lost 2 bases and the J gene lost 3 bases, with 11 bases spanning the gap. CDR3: CASSESEGGYEQYF. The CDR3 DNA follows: TGTGCCAGCAGTGAATCCGAGGGAGGCTACGAGCAGTACTTC.

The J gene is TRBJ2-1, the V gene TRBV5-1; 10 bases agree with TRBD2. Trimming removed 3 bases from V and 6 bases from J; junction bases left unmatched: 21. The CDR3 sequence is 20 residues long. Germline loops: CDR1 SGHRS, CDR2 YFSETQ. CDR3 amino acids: CASSSYGGFPLAGVSNEQFF. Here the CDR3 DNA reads TGCGCCAGCAGCTCCTATGGTGGTTTCCCCCTAGCGGGAGTTAGCAATGAGCAGTTCTTC. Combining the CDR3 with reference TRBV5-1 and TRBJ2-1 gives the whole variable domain KAGVTQTPRYLIKTRGQQVTLSCSPISGHRSVSWYQQTPGQGLQFLFEYFSETQRNKGNFPGRFSGRQFSNSRSEMNVSTLELGDSALYLCASSSYGGFPLAGVSNEQFFGPGTRLTVL.

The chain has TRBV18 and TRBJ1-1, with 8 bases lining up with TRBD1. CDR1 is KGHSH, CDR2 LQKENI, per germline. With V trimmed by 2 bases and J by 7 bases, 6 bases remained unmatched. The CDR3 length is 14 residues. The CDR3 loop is CASSPLDRENEAFF. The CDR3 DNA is TGTGCCAGCTCACCATTGGACAGGGAGAATGAAGCTTTCTTT. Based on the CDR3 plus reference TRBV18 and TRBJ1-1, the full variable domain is NAGVMQNPRHLVRRRGQEARLRCSPMKGHSHVYWYRQLPEEGLKFMVYLQKENIIDESGMPKERFSAEFPKEGPSILRIQQVVRGDSAAYFCASSPLDRENEAFFGQGTRLTVV.

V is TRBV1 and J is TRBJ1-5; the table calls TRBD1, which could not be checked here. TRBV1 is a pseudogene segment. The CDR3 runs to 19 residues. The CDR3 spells CTSSQDGVQGNDSNQPQHF. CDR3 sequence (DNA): TGCACCAGCAGCCAAGACGGAGTCCAGGGGAACGATAGCAATCAGCCCCAGCATTTT.

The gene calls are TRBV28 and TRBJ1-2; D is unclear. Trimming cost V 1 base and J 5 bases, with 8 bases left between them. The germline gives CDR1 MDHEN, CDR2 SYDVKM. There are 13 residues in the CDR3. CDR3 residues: CASSLYTGYGYTF. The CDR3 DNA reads TGTGCCAGCAGTTTATACACGGGTTATGGCTACACCTTC.

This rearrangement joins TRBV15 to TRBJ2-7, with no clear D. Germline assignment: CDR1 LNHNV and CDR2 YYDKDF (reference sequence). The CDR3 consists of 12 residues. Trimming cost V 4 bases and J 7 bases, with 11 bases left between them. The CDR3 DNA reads TGTGCCACCAGCACCACGACTGCTGAGCAGTACTTC. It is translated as CATSTTTAEQYF. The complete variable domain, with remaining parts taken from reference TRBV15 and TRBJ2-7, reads DAMVIQNPRYQVTQFGKPVTLSCSQTLNHNVMYWYQQKSSQAPKLLFHYYDKDFNNEADTPDNFQSRRPNTSFCFLDIRSPGLGDTAMYLCATSTTTAEQYFGPGTRLTVT.

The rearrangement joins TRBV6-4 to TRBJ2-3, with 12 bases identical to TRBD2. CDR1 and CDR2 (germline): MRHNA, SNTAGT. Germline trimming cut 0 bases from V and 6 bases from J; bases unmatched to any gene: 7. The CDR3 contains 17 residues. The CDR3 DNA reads TGTGCCAGCAGTGACTCGACTAGCGGGAGAATCTTGGATACGCAGTATTTT. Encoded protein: CASSDSTSGRILDTQYF.

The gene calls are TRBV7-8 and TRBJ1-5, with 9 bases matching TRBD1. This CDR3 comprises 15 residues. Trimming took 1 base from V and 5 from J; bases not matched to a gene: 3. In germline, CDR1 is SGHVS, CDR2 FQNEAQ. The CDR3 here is CASSLEGTGYQPQHF. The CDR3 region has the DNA TGTGCCAGCAGCTTAGAAGGGACAGGGTATCAGCCCCAGCATTTT.

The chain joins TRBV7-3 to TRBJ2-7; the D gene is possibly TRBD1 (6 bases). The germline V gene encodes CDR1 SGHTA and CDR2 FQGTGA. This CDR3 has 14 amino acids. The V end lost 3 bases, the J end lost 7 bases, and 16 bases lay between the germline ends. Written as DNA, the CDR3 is TGTGCCAGCAGCTTGACAGGTGAAATACGGGAGCAGTACTTC. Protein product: CASSLTGEIREQYF.

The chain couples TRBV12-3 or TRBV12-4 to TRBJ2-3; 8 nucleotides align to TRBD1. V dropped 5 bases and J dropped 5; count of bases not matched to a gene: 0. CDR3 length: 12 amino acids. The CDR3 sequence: CASSTGGDTQYF. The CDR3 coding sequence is TGTGCCAGCAGTACAGGGGGAGATACGCAGTATTTT.

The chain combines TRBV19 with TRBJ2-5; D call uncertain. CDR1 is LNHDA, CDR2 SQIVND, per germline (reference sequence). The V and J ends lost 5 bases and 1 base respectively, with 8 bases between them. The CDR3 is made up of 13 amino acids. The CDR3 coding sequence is TGTGCCAGTAGTGCGGCCCCCCAAGAGACCCAGTACTTC. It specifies CASSAAPQETQYF.

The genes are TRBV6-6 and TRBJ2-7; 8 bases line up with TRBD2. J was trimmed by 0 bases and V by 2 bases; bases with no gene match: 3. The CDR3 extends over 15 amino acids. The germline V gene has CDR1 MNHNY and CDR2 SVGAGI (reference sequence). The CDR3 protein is CASSYNGTSSYEQYF. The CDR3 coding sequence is TGTGCCAGCAGTTACAACGGGACTAGCTCCTACGAGCAGTACTTC.

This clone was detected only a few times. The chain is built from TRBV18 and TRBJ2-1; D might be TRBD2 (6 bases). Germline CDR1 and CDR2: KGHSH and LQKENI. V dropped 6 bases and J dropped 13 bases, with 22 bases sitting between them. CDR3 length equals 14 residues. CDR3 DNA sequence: TGTGCCAGCTCGGGGGGAGCGCCCGAGGGGCCCCAGTTCTTC. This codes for CASSGGAPEGPQFF.

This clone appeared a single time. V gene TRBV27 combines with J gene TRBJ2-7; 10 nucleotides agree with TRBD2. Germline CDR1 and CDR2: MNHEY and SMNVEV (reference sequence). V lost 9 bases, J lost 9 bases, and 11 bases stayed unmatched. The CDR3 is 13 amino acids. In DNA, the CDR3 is TGTGCCAGTGGTGGACTAGCGGAAACCGGGCAGTACTTC. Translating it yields CASGGLAETGQYF.

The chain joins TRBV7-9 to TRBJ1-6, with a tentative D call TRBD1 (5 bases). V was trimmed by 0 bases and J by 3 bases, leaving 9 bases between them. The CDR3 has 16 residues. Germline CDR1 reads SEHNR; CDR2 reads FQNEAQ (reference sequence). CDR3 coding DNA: TGTGCCAGCAGCTTAGCGGACAATCTCTATAATTCACCCCTCCACTTT. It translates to CASSLADNLYNSPLHF.

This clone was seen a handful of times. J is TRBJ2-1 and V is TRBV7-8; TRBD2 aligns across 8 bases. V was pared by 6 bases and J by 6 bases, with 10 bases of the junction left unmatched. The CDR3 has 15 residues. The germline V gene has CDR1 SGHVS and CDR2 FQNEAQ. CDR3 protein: CASRPREGLRNEQFF. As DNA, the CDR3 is TGTGCCAGCAGACCCCGGGAGGGCTTACGCAATGAGCAGTTCTTC.